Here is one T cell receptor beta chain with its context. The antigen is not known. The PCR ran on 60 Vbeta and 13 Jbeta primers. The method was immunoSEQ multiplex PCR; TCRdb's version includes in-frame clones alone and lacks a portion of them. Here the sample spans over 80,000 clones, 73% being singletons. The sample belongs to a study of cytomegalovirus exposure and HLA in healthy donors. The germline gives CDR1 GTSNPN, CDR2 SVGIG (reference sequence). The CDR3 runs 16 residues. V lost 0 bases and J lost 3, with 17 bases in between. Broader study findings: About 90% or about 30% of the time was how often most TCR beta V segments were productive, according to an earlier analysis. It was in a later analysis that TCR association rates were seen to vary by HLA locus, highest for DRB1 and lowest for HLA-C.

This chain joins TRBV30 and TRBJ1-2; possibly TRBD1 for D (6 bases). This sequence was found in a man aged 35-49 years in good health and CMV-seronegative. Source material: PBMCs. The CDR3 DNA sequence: TGTGCCTGGAGTGTAATAGTTGGGAACAGGGACTATGGCTACACCTTC. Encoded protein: CAWSVIVGNRDYGYTF. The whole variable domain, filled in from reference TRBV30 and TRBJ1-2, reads SQTIHQWPATLVQPVGSPLSLECTVEGTSNPNLYWYRQAAGRGLQLLFYSVGIGQISSEVPQNLSASRPQDRQFILSSKKLLLSDSGFYLCAWSVIVGNRDYGYTFGSGTRLTVV.